The clone carrying this T cell receptor (beta chain) showed up just once. 60 Vbeta and 13 Jbeta primers were used in PCR. Clones were sequenced by immunoSEQ multiplex PCR, and TCRdb holds only the in-frame ones, with some missing. The repertoire holds over 120,000 clones, with approximately 80% as singletons. This entry is derived from a study of cytomegalovirus exposure and HLA in healthy donors. Trimming shortened V by 5 bases and J by 8 bases, and 15 bases separated the two germline ends. CDR3 length: 14 amino acids. Germline CDR1 is MGHRA and CDR2 is YSYEKL. This chain connects TRBV4-1 to TRBJ2-2; D is perhaps TRBD1 (6 bases). This clonotype originated in a middle-aged man in good health and CMV-seronegative. The sample was PBMCs. This CDR3 is CASSARQEPGELFF. The DNA of the CDR3 is TGCGCCAGCAGCGCTCGACAGGAGCCGGGGGAGCTGTTTTTT.